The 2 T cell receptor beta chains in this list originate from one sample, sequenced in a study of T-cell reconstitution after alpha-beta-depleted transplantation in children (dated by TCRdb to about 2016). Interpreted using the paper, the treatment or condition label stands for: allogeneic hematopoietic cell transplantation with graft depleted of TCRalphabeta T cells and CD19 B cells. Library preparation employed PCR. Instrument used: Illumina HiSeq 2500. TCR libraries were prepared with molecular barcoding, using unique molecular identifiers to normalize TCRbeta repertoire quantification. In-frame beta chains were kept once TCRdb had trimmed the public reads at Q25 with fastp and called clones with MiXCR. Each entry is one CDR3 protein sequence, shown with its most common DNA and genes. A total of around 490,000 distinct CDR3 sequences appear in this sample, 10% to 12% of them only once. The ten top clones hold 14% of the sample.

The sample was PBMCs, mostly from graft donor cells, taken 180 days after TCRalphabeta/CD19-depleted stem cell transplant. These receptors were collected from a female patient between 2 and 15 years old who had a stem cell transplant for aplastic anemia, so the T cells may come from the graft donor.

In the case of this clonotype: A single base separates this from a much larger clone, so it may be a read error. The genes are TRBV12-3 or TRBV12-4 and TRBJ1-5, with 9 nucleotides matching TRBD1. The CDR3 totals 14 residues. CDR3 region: CASRPGQGHQLQHF. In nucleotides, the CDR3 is TGTGCCAGCAGACCGGGACAGGGTCACCAGCTCCAGCATTTT.

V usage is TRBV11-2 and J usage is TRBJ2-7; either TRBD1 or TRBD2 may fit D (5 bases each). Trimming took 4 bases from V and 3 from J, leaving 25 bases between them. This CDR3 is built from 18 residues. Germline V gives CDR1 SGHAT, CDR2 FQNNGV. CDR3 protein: CASSSGGRSGTALYEQYV. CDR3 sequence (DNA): TGTGCCAGCAGCTCAGGCGGGCGATCCGGGACGGCACTCTACGAGCAGTACGTC.